The entry below describes one T cell receptor (beta chain). These data are taken from a study of blood T cell repertoires in COVID-19. Background on the study: Both acute and convalescent COVID-19 samples were obtained from the United States, Italy and Spain. Sources were T cells, B-cell-depleted T cells, or PBMCs; the material itself was cDNA or gDNA.

The CDR3 is 15 residues long. From germline, CDR1 is LGHNA and CDR2 YNFKEQ. J was trimmed by 2 bases and V by 4 bases; bases with no gene match: 6. Original methodology: Quantification of nucleated cells was approximated via reference gene primer amplification. Measured with immunoSEQ multiplex PCR; TCRdb has only the in-frame clones, and not every one. Clonal size and the V and J genes are those of that table, whereas D and trimming came from the DNA. The sample carries about 120,000 clones, 85% to 90% recorded once. Sequenced sample: peripheral blood. The sequence was obtained from a man between 65 and 85 years old with active or convalescent COVID-19. The V call is TRBV4-2, the J call TRBJ2-7; 9 bases fit TRBD2. The CDR3 sequence is CASSPGTSNAYEQYF. CDR3 bases: TGTGCCAGCAGCCCCGGGACTAGCAACGCCTACGAGCAGTACTTC.